The 20 T cell receptor beta chains below all came from one sample that was sequenced in a study of blood T cell repertoires in COVID-19. Generated by immunoSEQ multiplex PCR, the TCRdb table keeps only in-frame clones and is missing some. The repertoire holds about 99,000 clones, with over 70% as singletons. The sample taken for sequencing was peripheral blood. The receptors come from a man aged 50-60 years with acute or convalescent COVID-19.

The gene calls are TRBV7-9 and TRBJ2-7; 10 nucleotides agree with TRBD2. This CDR3 has 15 amino acids. Germline V gene sequence: CDR1 SEHNR, CDR2 FQNEAQ (reference sequence). The ends lost 3 bases at V and 1 base at J; junction bases unmatched: 3. This chain's CDR3 is CASSFGTSASYEQYF. The CDR3 DNA reads as TGTGCCAGCAGCTTTGGGACTAGCGCGTCCTACGAGCAGTACTTC.

This chain joins TRBV6-6 and TRBJ2-1; D is ambiguous. Germline CDR1 MNHNY, CDR2 SVGAGI (reference sequence). The CDR3 extends over 12 amino acids. The V and J ends lost 5 bases and 5 bases respectively, with 7 bases between them. For the CDR3, the DNA is TGTGCCAGCAGTCATCAGAACAATGAGCAGTTCTTC. Amino acid sequence: CASSHQNNEQFF.

The CDR3 is CASSVRLAGYTGELFF. CDR3 coding DNA: TGTGCCAGCAGTGTGAGACTAGCGGGATACACCGGGGAGCTGTTTTTT. The gene calls are TRBV27 and TRBJ2-2; 11 bases fit TRBD2. Trimming cost V 5 bases and J 3 bases; bases outside gene matches: 5. From germline, CDR1 is MNHEY and CDR2 SMNVEV (reference sequence). The CDR3 has 16 residues.

CDR3 protein: CASSLDVTATGELFF. The CDR3 DNA reads as TGTGCCAGCAGCTTGGATGTGACAGCCACCGGGGAGCTGTTTTTT. The J gene is TRBJ2-2, the V gene TRBV5-4; D might be TRBD1 (5 bases). Germline CDR1 and CDR2: SGHNT and YYREEE (reference sequence). V lost 0 bases and J 4 bases, leaving 10 bases between the germline ends. The CDR3 covers 15 residues. The whole variable domain, filled in from reference TRBV5-4 and TRBJ2-2, reads ETGVTQSPTHLIKTRGQQVTLRCSSQSGHNTVSWYQQALGQGPQFIFQYYREEENGRGNFPPRFSGLQFPNYSSELNVNALELDDSALYLCASSLDVTATGELFFGEGSRLTVL.

The CDR3 DNA sequence: TGTGCCAGCAGTTTTGGAGGGGTAGCGGGAGTTGGTGAGCAGTTCTTC. Amino acid sequence: CASSFGGVAGVGEQFF. The chain combines TRBV28 with TRBJ2-1; 9 nucleotides line up with TRBD2. Germline CDR1 MDHEN, CDR2 SYDVKM. The CDR3 contains 16 residues. V was clipped by 3 bases and J by 9 bases; unmatched bases: 12.

The chain couples TRBV5-6 to TRBJ2-7; 10 bases match TRBD1. The CDR3 spans 16 residues. From germline, CDR1 is SGHDT and CDR2 YYEEEE. V trimming: 3 bases; J trimming: 6 bases; junction bases outside the gene matches: 12. CDR3 protein: CASSSVAGQGDGEQYF. The CDR3 nucleotides read TGTGCCAGCAGCTCGGTGGCTGGACAGGGGGACGGCGAGCAGTACTTC.

This clone was recorded a few times. The gene calls are TRBV2 and TRBJ1-2; D not resolved. The germline V gene encodes CDR1 SNHLY and CDR2 FYNNEI. The CDR3 has 13 amino acids. V was cut by 2 bases and J by 4 bases, with 8 bases left in between. The CDR3 spells CASSERPGYGYTF. The DNA of the CDR3 is TGTGCCAGCAGTGAAAGGCCGGGCTATGGCTACACCTTC.

This rearrangement joins TRBV25-1 to TRBJ2-7; weak D call: TRBD1 (5 bases). The CDR3 covers 13 residues. The V end was cut by 7 bases, the J end by 2 bases, with 12 bases between. Germline V gene sequence: CDR1 MGHDK, CDR2 SYGVNS. The CDR3 region has the DNA TGTGCCAGCATGGGTTTAGGGGCCTACGAGCAGTACTTC. Protein product: CASMGLGAYEQYF.

V usage is TRBV2 and J usage is TRBJ2-3, with 14 bases fitting TRBD2. CDR3 length: 15 residues. The germline V gene encodes CDR1 SNHLY and CDR2 FYNNEI. Unmatched junction bases numbered 4, after V lost 5 bases and J lost 6 bases. CDR3 bases: TGTGCCAGCAGTAAGACTAGCGGGAGGGTGGATACGCAGTATTTT. Translating it yields CASSKTSGRVDTQYF. The full variable domain, completed using reference TRBV2 and TRBJ2-3, is EPEVTQTPSHQVTQMGQEVILRCVPISNHLYFYWYRQILGQKVEFLVSFYNNEISEKSEIFDDQFSVERPDGSNFTLKIRSTKLEDSAMYFCASSKTSGRVDTQYFGPGTRLTVL.

The V gene is TRBV5-5, the J gene TRBJ1-1, with unresolved D. V lost 4 bases, J lost 10 bases, and 20 bases lay in between. The germline CDR1 and CDR2 sequences are SGHKS and YYEKEE (reference sequence). CDR3 length: 14 amino acids. CDR3 bases: TGTGCCAGCAGCGACTTAGGCGGAGGGCGGGGAGCTTTCTTT. Translated: CASSDLGGGRGAFF.

This clone has a handful of counts. This rearrangement joins TRBV24-1 to TRBJ2-7; D unclear. Trimming pared 8 bases from V and 1 base from J, leaving 11 bases between. The CDR3 is 13 residues long. Germline values: CDR1 KGHDR, CDR2 SFDVKD. For the CDR3, the DNA is TGTGCCACCATGGGCCTAAATTCCTACGAGCAGTACTTC. Protein: CATMGLNSYEQYF.

This clone was detected once. V is TRBV7-7 and J is TRBJ2-1; 7 bases agree with TRBD1. Germline CDR1 reads SSHAT; CDR2 reads FNYEAQ (reference sequence). The length of the CDR3 is 15 residues. Trimming cost V 5 bases and J 7 bases; bases outside gene matches: 11. CDR3 sequence reads: CASSLGQAWGNEQFF. The CDR3 coding sequence is TGTGCCAGCAGCCTAGGACAGGCATGGGGGAATGAGCAGTTCTTC.

The V gene is TRBV30, the J gene TRBJ2-7; TRBD1 aligns across 9 bases. Germline V gene lookup returns CDR1 GTSNPN and CDR2 SVGIG (reference sequence). This CDR3 comprises 13 residues. Trimming took 1 base from V and 6 from J; bases not matched to a gene: 4. CDR3 residues: CAWSEDRGGEQYF. CDR3 in DNA: TGTGCCTGGAGTGAGGACAGGGGAGGCGAGCAGTACTTC.

The chain is built from TRBV30 and TRBJ2-7; D is perhaps TRBD1 (6 bases). Trimming took off 5 bases at V and 5 bases at J, with 16 bases between the two ends. CDR3 length equals 13 residues. The germline V gene encodes CDR1 GTSNPN and CDR2 SVGIG (reference sequence). The CDR3 is CAWLQGFGHEQYF. CDR3 coding DNA: TGTGCCTGGCTACAGGGTTTCGGCCACGAGCAGTACTTC.

In this sample, this clone turned up once. This sequence joins TRBV21-1 and TRBJ2-1; the table assigns TRBD2, which was not confirmed against the DNA. TRBV21-1 is given as a pseudogene. The CDR3 is 21 amino acids. The CDR3 sequence: CASSRQWPGASGTDTYNEQFF. CDR3 in DNA: TGTGCCAGCAGCAGACAATGGCCAGGGGCTAGCGGGACCGACACCTACAATGAGCAGTTCTTC.

This rearrangement joins TRBV28 to TRBJ1-2, with D perhaps TRBD1 (5 bases). Germline values: CDR1 MDHEN, CDR2 SYDVKM. Trimming shortened V by 6 bases and J by 6 bases, and 8 bases separated the two germline ends. The CDR3 is 11 residues long. CDR3 bases: TGTGCCAGCAGCGAGACAGATGGCTACACCTTC. Protein product: CASSETDGYTF.

The J gene is TRBJ2-3, the V gene TRBV11-2; 8 nucleotides agree with TRBD2. Germline values: CDR1 SGHAT, CDR2 FQNNGV. CDR3 size: 15 residues. V lost 5 bases, J lost 3 bases, and 7 bases stayed unmatched. The CDR3 is CASSPRTSRTDTQYF. The CDR3, as DNA: TGTGCCAGCAGCCCCAGGACTAGCAGGACAGATACGCAGTATTTT. Filled out from reference TRBV11-2 and TRBJ2-3, the complete variable domain reads EAGVAQSPRYKIIEKRQSVAFWCNPISGHATLYWYQQILGQGPKLLIQFQNNGVVDDSQLPKDRFSAERLKGVDSTLKIQPAKLEDSAVYLCASSPRTSRTDTQYFGPGTRLTVL.

This clone occurred a few times. The chain recombines TRBV5-6 with TRBJ2-3; weak D call: TRBD1 (5 bases). Germline V gene data show CDR1 as SGHDT and CDR2 as YYEEEE. The CDR3 has 15 residues. V was cut by 3 bases and J by 1 base, with 12 bases left in between. DNA for the CDR3: TGTGCCAGCAGCTCGCCGACCAGGGGCACAGATACGCAGTATTTT. Amino acids: CASSSPTRGTDTQYF.

This clone was picked up a small number of times. The chain is built from TRBV5-1 and TRBJ2-3, with 12 bases that match TRBD2. V lost 3 bases, J lost 5 bases, and 1 base stayed unmatched. There are 14 residues in the CDR3. Germline V gene data show CDR1 as SGHRS and CDR2 as YFSETQ. CDR3 DNA: TGCGCCAGCAGCTGGGGACTAGCGGGAGATACGCAGTATTTT. Translated: CASSWGLAGDTQYF.

This clone is a singleton in its sample. The chain carries TRBV11-2 and TRBJ2-7; no clear D gene. Germline CDR1 and CDR2: SGHAT and FQNNGV. The CDR3 consists of 11 residues. Trimming cost V 4 bases and J 3 bases, with 4 bases left between them. CDR3 protein: CASSSLYEQYF. In nucleotides, the CDR3 is TGTGCCAGCAGCTCACTCTACGAGCAGTACTTC.